The entry below describes one T cell receptor beta chain. Its target is unknown. Each CDR3 protein gets one entry after TCRdb re-called the RT-PCR reads with MiXCR. The repertoire holds about 650,000 distinct CDR3 sequences, 13% to 15% seen once, with 7.5% to 8% in the top ten. The CDR3 runs 18 residues. Trimming removed 7 bases at V and 9 bases at J, with 34 bases between. CDR1 DFQATT and CDR2 SNEGSKA come from the germline V gene (reference sequence). The sample comes from a study of response to subunit inactivated influenza vaccine. Study-level findings and limits: Authors suggested each seasonal flu vaccination may recruit only limited numbers of new T cells.

The chain has TRBV20-1 and TRBJ2-1; D might be TRBD2 (7 bases). This receptor was taken from a man aged 45 to 65 who received an inactivated influenza vaccine. Sequencing used PBMCs from blood, obtained 14 to 15 days before vaccination. The CDR3: CSGWDYSHLLRGIGEQFF. CDR3 sequence (DNA): TGCAGTGGCTGGGACTACTCCCACCTTCTTAGGGGGATAGGTGAGCAGTTCTTC.